Below are 8 T cell receptor beta chains sequenced from a single sample in a study of read filtering for tumor transcriptome and immune sequencing (dated by TCRdb to the early 2020s). The sequencer listed for this sample is Illumina HiSeq 4000. TCR libraries were built from about 420 ng RNA with the Immunoverse kit, using molecular barcoded adaptors covering alpha/delta and beta/gamma chains. Using fastp trimming at Q25 and MiXCR clonotype assembly, TCRdb reanalyzed the public sequencing data and kept in-frame beta chains. A single entry per CDR3 protein holds the most common genes and DNA from its merged rows. Present in this sample are some 39,000 distinct CDR3 sequences, approximately 15% of which were seen just once. About 17% of the sample belongs to the ten largest clones. Sequencing input: a population of CD138-negative cells sorted from bone marrow. What this sample's cell subset or site label stands for: bone marrow mononuclear cells depleted of CD138+ plasma/myeloma cells by negative magnetic selection. Source of these receptors: a donor aged 40 or older with multiple myeloma.

A word on this clonotype: A much larger clone is a single base away; this may be a read error. The J gene is TRBJ2-1, the V gene TRBV3-2; the D call of TRBD2 is as the table states it, not checked on the DNA. TRBV3-2 is a documented pseudogene. CDR3 length equals 17 residues. Here the CDR3 reads CASSQDWTNGGASEQFF. In nucleotides, the CDR3 is TGTGCCAGCAGCCAAGACTGGACTAACGGGGGGGCCTCGGAGCAGTTCTTC.

There are many counts of this clonotype. This sequence joins TRBV7-2 and TRBJ1-2; D is unresolved. With 5 bases removed from V and 1 base from J, the gap between germline ends came to 11 bases. Germline V gene sequence: CDR1 SGHTA, CDR2 FQGNSA. The CDR3 sequence is 14 residues long. CDR3: CASSPDLFNYGYTF. The CDR3, as DNA: TGTGCCAGCAGCCCCGACCTATTTAACTATGGCTACACCTTC.

In this sample, this clonotype turned up many times. The V and J genes are TRBV9 and TRBJ2-2; D not resolved. The CDR3 contains 14 residues. The V end lost 1 base, the J end lost 7 bases, and 11 bases lay between the germline ends. The germline V gene has CDR1 SGDLS and CDR2 YYNGEE. The CDR3, as DNA: TGTGCCAGCAGCGTATACTGGGGTAGCGGGGAGCTGTTTTTT. It encodes CASSVYWGSGELFF.

At least ten counts were recorded for this clonotype. The chain uses TRBV5-1 and TRBJ2-7, with unresolved D. The CDR3 contains 14 residues. Trimming removed 0 bases at V and 0 bases at J, with 7 bases between. Looked up from germline, CDR1 is SGHRS and CDR2 is YFSETQ. The CDR3 loop is CASSLGPGSYEQYF. DNA for the CDR3: TGCGCCAGCAGCTTGGGTCCGGGCTCCTACGAGCAGTACTTC.

About this clonotype: This may be a read error: a much more frequent sequence differs by one nucleotide. The chain recombines TRBV10-3 with TRBJ1-1; weak D call: TRBD1 (6 bases). The CDR3 spans 15 residues. Germline values: CDR1 ENHRY, CDR2 SYGVKD. Trimming left V 6 bases short and J 0 bases short, with 14 bases between. The CDR3 DNA sequence: TGTGCCATCAGCCGGGGGGCAGGTTTGAACACTGAAGCTTTCTTT. Protein sequence: CAISRGAGLNTEAFF.

This clonotype was recorded many times. This rearrangement joins TRBV4-1 to TRBJ1-5, with 9 bases matching TRBD1. This CDR3 spans 15 amino acids. Unmatched junction bases numbered 9, after V lost 3 bases and J lost 9 bases. Germline V gene data show CDR1 as MGHRA and CDR2 as YSYEKL. CDR3 residues: CASSQGPGQGLPQHF. The CDR3 nucleotides are TGCGCCAGCAGCCAGGGGCCGGGACAGGGCCTGCCCCAGCATTTT.

Many counts were recorded for this clonotype. The chain employs TRBV3-1 and TRBJ2-2, with 10 bases aligning to TRBD1. The trim removed 0 bases at V and 5 bases at J, leaving 3 bases unmatched. The CDR3 spans 16 residues. CDR1 and CDR2 from the germline V gene are LGHDT and YNNKEL (reference sequence). CDR3 sequence reads: CASSQDRTGGTGELFF. CDR3 nucleotide sequence: TGTGCCAGCAGCCAAGATCGGACAGGGGGGACCGGGGAGCTGTTTTTT.

The chain carries TRBV6-5 and TRBJ1-1; D is perhaps TRBD1 (6 bases). Germline CDR1 is MNHEY and CDR2 is SVGAGI. The CDR3 is 14 residues long. V shed 4 bases and J shed 0 bases, with 9 bases lying between them. CDR3 residues: CASSFGQLNTEAFF. Written as DNA, the CDR3 is TGTGCCAGCAGTTTTGGACAGCTGAACACTGAAGCTTTCTTT.